Each of the 5 T cell receptor beta chains below was sequenced from the same sample in a study of T cell clones after liver transplantation. TCRdb's copy holds only in-frame clones and misses some; the assay was immunoSEQ multiplex PCR. The repertoire holds about 15,000 clones, with approximately 86% as singletons. The specimen was CD8+ T cells from blood, collected approximately 50 months after liver transplant. The receptor set was obtained from a human patient who received a liver transplant. Certain T cells may be donor cells from the graft.

The genes are TRBV19 and TRBJ2-2; 10 bases line up with TRBD2. The CDR3 consists of 15 residues. CDR1 is LNHDA and CDR2 is SQIVND in the germline V gene (reference sequence). V lost 3 bases to trimming and J lost 7 bases; unmatched junction nucleotides: 5. CDR3 DNA: TGTGCCAGTAGTATTGGGACTAGCGCGTACGGGGAGCTGTTTTTT. Translation: CASSIGTSAYGELFF.

The genes are TRBV5-4 and TRBJ2-3; tentatively, D is TRBD1 (6 bases). This CDR3 contains 17 residues. V was pared by 4 bases and J by 2 bases, with 20 bases between. CDR1 is SGHNT and CDR2 is YYREEE in the germline V gene (reference sequence). CDR3 loop: CASSPVGGGQVTDTQYF. The CDR3 DNA follows: TGTGCCAGCAGCCCTGTGGGTGGGGGACAAGTCACAGATACGCAGTATTTT. Variable domain in full (rest from reference TRBV5-4 and TRBJ2-3): ETGVTQSPTHLIKTRGQQVTLRCSSQSGHNTVSWYQQALGQGPQFIFQYYREEENGRGNFPPRFSGLQFPNYSSELNVNALELDDSALYLCASSPVGGGQVTDTQYFGPGTRLTVL.

This sequence joins TRBV5-1 and TRBJ2-5, with D hard to call. This CDR3 is 13 amino acids long. V lost 0 bases and J lost 3, with 6 bases in between. The germline V gene has CDR1 SGHRS and CDR2 YFSETQ. The CDR3 coding sequence is TGCGCCAGCAGCTTGGGAAGGGAAGAGACCCAGTACTTC. The encoded protein is CASSLGREETQYF.

V is TRBV5-1 and J is TRBJ2-5; 9 bases map to TRBD2. The J call may not be correct, given that the DNA end is closer to TRBJ2-7. Germline values: CDR1 SGHRS, CDR2 YFSETQ. CDR3 size: 14 residues. In nucleotides, the CDR3 is TGCGCCAGCAGCTTTAGCGGGGGATCCTACGAGCAGTACTTC. This encodes CASSFSGGSYEQYF.

The V call is TRBV27, the J call TRBJ1-4; D call uncertain. Trimming removed 5 bases from V and 8 bases from J, with 9 bases in between. This CDR3 comprises 12 residues. CDR1 is MNHEY, CDR2 SMNVEV, per germline (reference sequence). CDR3 DNA: TGTGCCAGCAGTCCCTCGGGAGAAAAACTGTTTTTT. Its translation is CASSPSGEKLFF.